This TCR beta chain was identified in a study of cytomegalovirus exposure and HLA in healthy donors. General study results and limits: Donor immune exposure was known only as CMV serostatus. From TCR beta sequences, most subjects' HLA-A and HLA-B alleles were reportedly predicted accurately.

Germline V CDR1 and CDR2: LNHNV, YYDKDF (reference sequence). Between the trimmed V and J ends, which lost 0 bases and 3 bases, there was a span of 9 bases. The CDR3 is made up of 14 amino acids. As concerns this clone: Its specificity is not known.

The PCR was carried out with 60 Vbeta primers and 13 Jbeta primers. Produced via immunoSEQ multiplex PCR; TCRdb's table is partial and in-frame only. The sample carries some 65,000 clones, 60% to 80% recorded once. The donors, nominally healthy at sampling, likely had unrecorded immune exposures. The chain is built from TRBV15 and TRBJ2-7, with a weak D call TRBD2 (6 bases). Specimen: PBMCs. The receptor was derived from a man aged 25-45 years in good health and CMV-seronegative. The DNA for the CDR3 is TGTGCCACCAGCAGAGAGGGGGGACTCTACGAGCAGTACTTC. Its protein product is CATSREGGLYEQYF.